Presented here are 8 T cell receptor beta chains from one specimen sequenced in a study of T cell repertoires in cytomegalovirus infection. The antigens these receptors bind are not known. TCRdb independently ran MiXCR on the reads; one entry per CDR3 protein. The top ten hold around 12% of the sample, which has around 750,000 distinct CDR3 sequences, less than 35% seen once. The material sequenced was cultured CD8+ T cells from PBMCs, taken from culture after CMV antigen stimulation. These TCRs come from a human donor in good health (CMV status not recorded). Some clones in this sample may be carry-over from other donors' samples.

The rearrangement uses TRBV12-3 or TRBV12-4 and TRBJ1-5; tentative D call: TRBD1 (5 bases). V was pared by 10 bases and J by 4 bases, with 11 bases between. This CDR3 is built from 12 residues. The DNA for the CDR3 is TGTGCCACTTCCAGGGAAAATCAGCCCCAGCATTTT. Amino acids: CATSRENQPQHF.

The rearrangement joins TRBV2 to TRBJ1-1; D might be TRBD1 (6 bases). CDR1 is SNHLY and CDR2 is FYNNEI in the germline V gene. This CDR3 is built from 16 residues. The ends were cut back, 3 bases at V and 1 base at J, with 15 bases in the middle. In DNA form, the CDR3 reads TGTGCCAGCAGTGAGGTGGGACAAGGAGGGAACACTGAAGCTTTCTTT. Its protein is CASSEVGQGGNTEAFF.

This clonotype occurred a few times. The CDR3 is CASSSKTGNYYEQYF. As DNA, the CDR3 is TGCGCCAGCAGCTCTAAAACGGGAAATTACTACGAGCAGTACTTC. This chain uses TRBV5-1 with TRBJ2-7, with D possibly TRBD2 on 5 matching bases. This CDR3 has 15 residues. CDR1 is SGHRS and CDR2 is YFSETQ in the germline V gene. The V gene lost 3 bases and the J gene lost 3 bases, with 16 bases spanning the gap. Full variable domain (outside the CDR3, taken from reference TRBV5-1 and TRBJ2-7): KAGVTQTPRYLIKTRGQQVTLSCSPISGHRSVSWYQQTPGQGLQFLFEYFSETQRNKGNFPGRFSGRQFSNSRSEMNVSTLELGDSALYLCASSSKTGNYYEQYFGPGTRLTVT.

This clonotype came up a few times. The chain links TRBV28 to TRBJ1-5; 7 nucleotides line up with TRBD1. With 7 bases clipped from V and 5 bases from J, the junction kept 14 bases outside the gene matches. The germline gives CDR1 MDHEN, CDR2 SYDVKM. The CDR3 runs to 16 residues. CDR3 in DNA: TGTGCCAGCACCTCCCCCGACAGGGCCCCCTATCAGCCCCAGCATTTT. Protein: CASTSPDRAPYQPQHF. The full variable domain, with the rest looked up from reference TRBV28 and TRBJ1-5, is DVKVTQSSRYLVKRTGEKVFLECVQDMDHENMFWYRQDPGLGLRLIYFSYDVKMKEKGDIPEGYSVSREKKERFSLILESASTNQTSMYLCASTSPDRAPYQPQHFGDGTRLSIL.

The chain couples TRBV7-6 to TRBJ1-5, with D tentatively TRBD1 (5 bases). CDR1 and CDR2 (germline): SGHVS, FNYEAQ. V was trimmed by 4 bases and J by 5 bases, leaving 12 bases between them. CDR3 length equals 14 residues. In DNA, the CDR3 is TGTGCCAGCAGCTGGGGGGGGGAGGATCAGCCCCAGCATTTT. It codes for CASSWGGEDQPQHF.

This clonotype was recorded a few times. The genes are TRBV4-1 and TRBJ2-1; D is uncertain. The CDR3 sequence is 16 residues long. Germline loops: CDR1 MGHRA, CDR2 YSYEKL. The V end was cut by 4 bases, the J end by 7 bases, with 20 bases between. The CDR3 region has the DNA TGCGCCAGCAGCCCAAGAAATGGTCTAAATAGGAATGAGCAGTTCTTC. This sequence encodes CASSPRNGLNRNEQFF.

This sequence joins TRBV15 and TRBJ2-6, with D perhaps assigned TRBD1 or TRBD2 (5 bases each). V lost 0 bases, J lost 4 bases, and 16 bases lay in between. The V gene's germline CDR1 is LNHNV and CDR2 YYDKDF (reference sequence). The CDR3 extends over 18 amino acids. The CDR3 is CATSREGVDSMGANVLTF. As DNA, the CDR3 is TGTGCCACCAGCAGAGAGGGGGTAGACAGTATGGGGGCCAACGTCCTGACTTTC.

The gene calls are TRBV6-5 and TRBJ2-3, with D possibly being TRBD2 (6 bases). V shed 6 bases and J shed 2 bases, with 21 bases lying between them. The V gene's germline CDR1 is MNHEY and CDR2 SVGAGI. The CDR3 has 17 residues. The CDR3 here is CASSLDLPGVYTDTQYF. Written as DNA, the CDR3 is TGTGCCAGCAGCCTTGATCTCCCGGGGGTTTACACAGATACGCAGTATTTT.